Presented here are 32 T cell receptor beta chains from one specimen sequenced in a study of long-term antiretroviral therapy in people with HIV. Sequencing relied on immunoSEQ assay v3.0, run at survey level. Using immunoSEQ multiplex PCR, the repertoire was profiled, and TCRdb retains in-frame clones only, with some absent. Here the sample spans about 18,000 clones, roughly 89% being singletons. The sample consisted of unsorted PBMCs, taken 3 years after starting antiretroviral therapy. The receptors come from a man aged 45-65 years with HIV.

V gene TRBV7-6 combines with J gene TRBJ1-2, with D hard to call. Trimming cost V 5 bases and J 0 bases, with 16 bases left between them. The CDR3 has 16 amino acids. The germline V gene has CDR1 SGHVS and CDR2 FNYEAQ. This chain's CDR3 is CASSAVGSSSNYGYTF. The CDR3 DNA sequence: TGTGCCAGCAGCGCCGTAGGCAGCAGTTCTAACTATGGCTACACCTTC.

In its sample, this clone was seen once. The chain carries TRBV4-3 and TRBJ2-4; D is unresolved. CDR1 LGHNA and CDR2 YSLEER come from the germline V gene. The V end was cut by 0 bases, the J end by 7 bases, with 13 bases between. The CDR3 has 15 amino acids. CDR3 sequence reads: CASSQEGGNTNIQYF. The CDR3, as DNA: TGCGCCAGCAGCCAAGAAGGCGGAAACACGAACATTCAGTACTTC.

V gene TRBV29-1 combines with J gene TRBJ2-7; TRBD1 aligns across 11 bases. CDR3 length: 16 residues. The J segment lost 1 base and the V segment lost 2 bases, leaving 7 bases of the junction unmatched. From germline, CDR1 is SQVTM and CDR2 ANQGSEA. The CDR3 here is CSVETRTGGISYEQYF. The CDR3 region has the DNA TGCAGCGTTGAAACTCGGACAGGGGGCATATCCTACGAGCAGTACTTC.

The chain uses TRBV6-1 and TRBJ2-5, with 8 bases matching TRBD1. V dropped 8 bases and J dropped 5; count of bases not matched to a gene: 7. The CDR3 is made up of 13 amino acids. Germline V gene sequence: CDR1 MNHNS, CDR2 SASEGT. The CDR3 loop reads CASGRGRDETQYF. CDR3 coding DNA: TGTGCCAGCGGCAGGGGGCGAGATGAGACCCAGTACTTC.

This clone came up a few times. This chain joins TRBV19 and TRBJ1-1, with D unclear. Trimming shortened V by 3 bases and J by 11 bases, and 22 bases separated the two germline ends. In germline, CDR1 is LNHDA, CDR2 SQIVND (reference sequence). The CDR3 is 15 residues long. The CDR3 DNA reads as TGTGCCAGTAGTATTATTGTCGGCGCAGTCCGCGGGGCTTTCTTT. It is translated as CASSIIVGAVRGAFF. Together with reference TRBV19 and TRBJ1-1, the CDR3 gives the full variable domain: DGGITQSPKYLFRKEGQNVTLSCEQNLNHDAMYWYRQDPGQGLRLIYYSQIVNDFQKGDIAEGYSVSREKKESFPLTVTSAQKNPTAFYLCASSIIVGAVRGAFFGQGTRLTVV.

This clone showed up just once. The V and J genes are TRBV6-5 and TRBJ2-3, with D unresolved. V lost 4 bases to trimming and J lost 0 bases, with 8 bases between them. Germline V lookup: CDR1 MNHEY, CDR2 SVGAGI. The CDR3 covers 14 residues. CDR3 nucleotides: TGTGCCAGCAGTTCCCCGACTAGCACAGATACGCAGTATTTT. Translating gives CASSSPTSTDTQYF.

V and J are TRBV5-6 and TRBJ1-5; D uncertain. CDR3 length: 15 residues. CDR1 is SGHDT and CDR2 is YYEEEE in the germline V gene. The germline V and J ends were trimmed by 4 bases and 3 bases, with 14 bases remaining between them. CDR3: CASSPGSGINQPQHF. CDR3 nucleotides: TGTGCCAGCAGCCCCGGGAGCGGGATCAATCAGCCCCAGCATTTT. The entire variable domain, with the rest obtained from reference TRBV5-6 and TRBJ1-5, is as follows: DAGVTQSPTHLIKTRGQQVTLRCSPKSGHDTVSWYQQALGQGPQFIFQYYEEEERQRGNFPDRFSGHQFPNYSSELNVNALLLGDSALYLCASSPGSGINQPQHFGDGTRLSIL.

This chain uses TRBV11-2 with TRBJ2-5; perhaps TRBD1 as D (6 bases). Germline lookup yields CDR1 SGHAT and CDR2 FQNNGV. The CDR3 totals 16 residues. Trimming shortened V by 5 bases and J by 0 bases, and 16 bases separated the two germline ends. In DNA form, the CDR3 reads TGTGCCAGCAGCCTCCGCTTGGGGGCCTACCAAGAGACCCAGTACTTC. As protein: CASSLRLGAYQETQYF.

This CDR3 is CASSVDAVAYNEQFF. The CDR3 region has the DNA TGTGCCAGCAGCGTAGATGCGGTAGCCTACAATGAGCAGTTCTTC. J is TRBJ2-1 and V is TRBV9, with D uncertain. The CDR3 loop spans 15 amino acids. Germline lookup yields CDR1 SGDLS and CDR2 YYNGEE. The V end lost 0 bases, the J end lost 2 bases, and 9 bases lay between the germline ends.

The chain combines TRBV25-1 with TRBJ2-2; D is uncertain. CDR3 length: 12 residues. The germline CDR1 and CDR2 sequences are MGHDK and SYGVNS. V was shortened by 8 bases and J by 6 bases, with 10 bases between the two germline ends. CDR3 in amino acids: CASGASSGELFF. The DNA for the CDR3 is TGTGCCAGCGGAGCCTCGTCCGGGGAGCTGTTTTTT.

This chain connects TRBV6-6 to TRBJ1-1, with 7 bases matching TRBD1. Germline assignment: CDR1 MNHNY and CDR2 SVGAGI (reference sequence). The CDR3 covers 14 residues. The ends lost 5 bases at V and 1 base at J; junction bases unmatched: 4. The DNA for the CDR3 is TGTGCCAGCAGTCCCGGGACAGCGAACACTGAAGCTTTCTTT. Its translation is CASSPGTANTEAFF.

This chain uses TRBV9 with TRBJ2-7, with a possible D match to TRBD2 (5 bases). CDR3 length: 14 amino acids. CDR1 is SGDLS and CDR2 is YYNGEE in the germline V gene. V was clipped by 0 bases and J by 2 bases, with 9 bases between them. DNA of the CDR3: TGTGCCAGCAGCGTAGAGTCGGGGACCTACGAGCAGTACTTC. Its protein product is CASSVESGTYEQYF.

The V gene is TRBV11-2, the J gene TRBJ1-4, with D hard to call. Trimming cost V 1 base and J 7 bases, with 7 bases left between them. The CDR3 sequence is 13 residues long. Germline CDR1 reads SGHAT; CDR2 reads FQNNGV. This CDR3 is CASSLGPGEKLFF. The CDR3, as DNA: TGTGCCAGCAGCTTAGGTCCGGGTGAAAAACTGTTTTTT.

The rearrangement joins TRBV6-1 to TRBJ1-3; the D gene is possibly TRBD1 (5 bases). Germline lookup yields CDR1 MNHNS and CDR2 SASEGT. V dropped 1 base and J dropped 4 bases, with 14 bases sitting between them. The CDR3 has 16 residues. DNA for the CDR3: TGTGCCAGCAGTGAAGGGGGCGCACTGTGGGGAAACACCATATATTTT. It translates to CASSEGGALWGNTIYF.

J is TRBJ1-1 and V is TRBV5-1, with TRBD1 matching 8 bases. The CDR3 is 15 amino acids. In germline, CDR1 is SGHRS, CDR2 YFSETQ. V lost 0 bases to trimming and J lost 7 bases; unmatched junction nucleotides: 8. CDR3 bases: TGCGCCAGCAGCTTGGAGGCAGGGGGCGCGGGTGAAGCTTTCTTT. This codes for CASSLEAGGAGEAFF.

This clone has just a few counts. CDR3: CASSPQDRVPLHF. CDR3 bases: TGTGCCAGCTCACCTCAGGACAGGGTGCCCCTCCACTTT. The chain carries TRBV18 and TRBJ1-6; 8 nucleotides line up with TRBD1. Germline V gene sequence: CDR1 KGHSH, CDR2 LQKENI. The CDR3 covers 13 residues. After removal of 3 bases from V and 13 bases from J, the junction contained 5 bases not matched to a gene.

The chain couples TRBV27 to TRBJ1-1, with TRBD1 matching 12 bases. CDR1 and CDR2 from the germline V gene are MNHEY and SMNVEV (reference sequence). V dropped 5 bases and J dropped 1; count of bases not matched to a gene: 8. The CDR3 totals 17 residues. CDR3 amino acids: CASSNLPGQGANTEAFF. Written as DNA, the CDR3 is TGTGCCAGCAGTAACCTCCCGGGACAGGGGGCGAACACTGAAGCTTTCTTT.

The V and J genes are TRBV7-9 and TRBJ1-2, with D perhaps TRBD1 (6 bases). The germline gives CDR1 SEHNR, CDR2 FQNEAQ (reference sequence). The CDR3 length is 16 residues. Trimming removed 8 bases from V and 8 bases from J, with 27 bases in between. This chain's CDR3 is CASSLGQRITLWGYTF. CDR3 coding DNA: TGTGCCAGCTCCTTAGGACAGAGAATCACTCTATGGGGCTACACCTTC.

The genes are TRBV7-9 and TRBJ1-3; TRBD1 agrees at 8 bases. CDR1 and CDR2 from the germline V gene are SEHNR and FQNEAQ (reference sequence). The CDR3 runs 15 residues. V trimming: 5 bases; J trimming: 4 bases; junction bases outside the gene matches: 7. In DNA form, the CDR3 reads TGTGCCAGCAGCCTGTCAGGGGGCACAGGAAACACCATATATTTT. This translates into CASSLSGGTGNTIYF.

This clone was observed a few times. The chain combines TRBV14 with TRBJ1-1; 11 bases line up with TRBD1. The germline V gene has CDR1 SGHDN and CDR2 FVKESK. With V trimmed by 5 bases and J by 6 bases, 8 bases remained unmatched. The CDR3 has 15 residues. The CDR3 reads CASSVRDRGSAEAFF. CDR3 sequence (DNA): TGTGCCAGCAGCGTCCGGGACAGGGGGAGTGCTGAAGCTTTCTTT.

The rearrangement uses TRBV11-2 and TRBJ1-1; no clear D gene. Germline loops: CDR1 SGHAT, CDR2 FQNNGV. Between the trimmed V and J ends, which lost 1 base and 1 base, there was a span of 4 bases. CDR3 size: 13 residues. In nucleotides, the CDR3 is TGTGCCAGCAGCTTAGGGACGAACACTGAAGCTTTCTTT. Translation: CASSLGTNTEAFF.

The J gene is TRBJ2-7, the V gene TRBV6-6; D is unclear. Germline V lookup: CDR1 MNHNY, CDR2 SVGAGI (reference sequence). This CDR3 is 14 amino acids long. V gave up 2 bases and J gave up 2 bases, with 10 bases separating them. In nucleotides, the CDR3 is TGTGCCAGCAGTTACGCCGACCCCCCCTACGAGCAGTACTTC. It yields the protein CASSYADPPYEQYF.

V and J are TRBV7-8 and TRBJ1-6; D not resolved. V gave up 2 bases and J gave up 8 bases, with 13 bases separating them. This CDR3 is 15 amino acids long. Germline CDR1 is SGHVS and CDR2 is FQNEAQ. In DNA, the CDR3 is TGTGCCAGCAGCTTAAGGGAGGGTAAGGATTCACCCCTCCACTTT. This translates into CASSLREGKDSPLHF.

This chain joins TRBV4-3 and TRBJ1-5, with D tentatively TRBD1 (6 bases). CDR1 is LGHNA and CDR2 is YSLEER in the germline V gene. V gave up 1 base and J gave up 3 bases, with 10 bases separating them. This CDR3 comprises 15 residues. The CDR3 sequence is CASSQVYRDNQPQHF. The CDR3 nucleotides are TGCGCCAGCAGCCAAGTGTACAGGGACAATCAGCCCCAGCATTTT.

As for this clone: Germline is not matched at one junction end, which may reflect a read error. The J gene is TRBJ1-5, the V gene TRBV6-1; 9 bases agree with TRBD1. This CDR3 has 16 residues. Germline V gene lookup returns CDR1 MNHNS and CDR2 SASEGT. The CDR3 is CASSEDAGTGIQPQHF. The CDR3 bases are TGTGCCAGCAGCGAAGATGCCGGGACAGGGATCCAGCCCCAGCATTTT.

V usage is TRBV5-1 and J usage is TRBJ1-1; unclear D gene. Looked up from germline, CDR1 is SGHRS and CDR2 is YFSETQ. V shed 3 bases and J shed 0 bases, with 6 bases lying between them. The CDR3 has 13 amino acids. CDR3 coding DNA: TGCGCCAGCAGCTCCCAGGTGAACACTGAAGCTTTCTTT. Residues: CASSSQVNTEAFF. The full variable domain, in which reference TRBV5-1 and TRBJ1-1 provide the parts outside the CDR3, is KAGVTQTPRYLIKTRGQQVTLSCSPISGHRSVSWYQQTPGQGLQFLFEYFSETQRNKGNFPGRFSGRQFSNSRSEMNVSTLELGDSALYLCASSSQVNTEAFFGQGTRLTVV.

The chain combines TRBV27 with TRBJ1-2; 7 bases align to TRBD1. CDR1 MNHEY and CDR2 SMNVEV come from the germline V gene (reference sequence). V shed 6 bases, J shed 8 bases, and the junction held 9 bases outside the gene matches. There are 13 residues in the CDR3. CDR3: CASRGQSPRGYTF. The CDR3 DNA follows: TGTGCCAGCAGGGGACAGTCCCCCCGCGGCTACACCTTC.

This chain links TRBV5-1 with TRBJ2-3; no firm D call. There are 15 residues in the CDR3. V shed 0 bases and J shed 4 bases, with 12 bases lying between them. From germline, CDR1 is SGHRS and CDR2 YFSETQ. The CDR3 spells CASSLALGKSDTQYF. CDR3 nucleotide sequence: TGCGCCAGCAGCTTGGCCTTGGGGAAGTCAGATACGCAGTATTTT.

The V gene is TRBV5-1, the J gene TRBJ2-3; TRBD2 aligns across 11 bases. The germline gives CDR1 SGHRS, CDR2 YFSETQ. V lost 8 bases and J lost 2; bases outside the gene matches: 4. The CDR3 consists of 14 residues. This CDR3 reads CASRLAGYTDTQYF. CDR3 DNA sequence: TGCGCCAGTCGACTAGCGGGGTACACAGATACGCAGTATTTT.

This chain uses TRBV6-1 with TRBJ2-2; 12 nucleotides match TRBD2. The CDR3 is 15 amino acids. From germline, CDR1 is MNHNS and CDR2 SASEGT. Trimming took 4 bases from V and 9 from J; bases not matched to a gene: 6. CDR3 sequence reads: CASSVTSGGPRELFF. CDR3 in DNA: TGTGCCAGCAGTGTTACTAGCGGGGGGCCGAGGGAGCTGTTTTTT.

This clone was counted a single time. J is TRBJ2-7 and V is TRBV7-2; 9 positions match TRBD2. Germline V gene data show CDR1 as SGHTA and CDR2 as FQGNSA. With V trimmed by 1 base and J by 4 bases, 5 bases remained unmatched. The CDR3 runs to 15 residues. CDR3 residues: CASSLGPGLAYEQYF. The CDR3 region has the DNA TGTGCCAGCAGCTTAGGACCGGGACTAGCTTACGAGCAGTACTTC.

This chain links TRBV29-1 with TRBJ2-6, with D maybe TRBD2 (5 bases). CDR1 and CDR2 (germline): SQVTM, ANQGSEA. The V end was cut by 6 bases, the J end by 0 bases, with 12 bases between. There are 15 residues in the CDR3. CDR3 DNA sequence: TGCAGCGTGACTAATCCAAGCTCTGGGGCCAACGTCCTGACTTTC. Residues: CSVTNPSSGANVLTF.